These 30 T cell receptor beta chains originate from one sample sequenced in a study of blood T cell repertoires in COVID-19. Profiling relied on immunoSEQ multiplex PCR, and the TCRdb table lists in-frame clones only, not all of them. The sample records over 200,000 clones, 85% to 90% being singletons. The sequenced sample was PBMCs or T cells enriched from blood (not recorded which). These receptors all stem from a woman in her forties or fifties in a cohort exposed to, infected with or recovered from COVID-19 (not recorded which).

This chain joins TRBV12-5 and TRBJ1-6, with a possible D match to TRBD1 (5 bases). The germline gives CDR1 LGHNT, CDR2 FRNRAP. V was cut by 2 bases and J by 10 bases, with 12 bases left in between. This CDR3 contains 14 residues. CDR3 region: CASGLRGLESPLHF. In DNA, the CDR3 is TGTGCTAGTGGTTTGAGGGGTTTAGAATCACCCCTCCACTTT.

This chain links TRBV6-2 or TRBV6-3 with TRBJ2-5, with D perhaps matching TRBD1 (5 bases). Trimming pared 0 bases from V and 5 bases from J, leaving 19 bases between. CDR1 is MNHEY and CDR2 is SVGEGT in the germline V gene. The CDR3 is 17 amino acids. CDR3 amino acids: CASSYSSADTNRETQYF. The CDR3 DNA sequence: TGTGCCAGCAGTTACTCCTCCGCGGACACCAACCGGGAGACCCAGTACTTC.

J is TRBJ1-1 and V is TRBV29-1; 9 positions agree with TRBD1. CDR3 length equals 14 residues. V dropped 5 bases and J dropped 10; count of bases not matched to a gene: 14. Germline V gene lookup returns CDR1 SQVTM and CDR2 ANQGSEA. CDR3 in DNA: TGCAGCGTTCGGACCTGGGACAGGGTTGTAGGAGCTTTCTTT. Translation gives CSVRTWDRVVGAFF.

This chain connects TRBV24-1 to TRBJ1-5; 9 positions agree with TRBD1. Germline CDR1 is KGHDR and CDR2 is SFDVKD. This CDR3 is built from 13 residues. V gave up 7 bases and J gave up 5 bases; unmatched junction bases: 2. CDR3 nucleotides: TGTGCCACCAGCGACAGGGGGGATCAGCCCCAGCATTTT. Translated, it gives CATSDRGDQPQHF.

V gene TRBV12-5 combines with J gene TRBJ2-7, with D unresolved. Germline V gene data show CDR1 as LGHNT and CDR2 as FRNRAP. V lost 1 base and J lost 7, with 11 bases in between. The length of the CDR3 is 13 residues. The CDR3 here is CASGLGHGLEQYF. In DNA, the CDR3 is TGTGCTAGTGGTTTGGGACATGGATTGGAGCAGTACTTC.

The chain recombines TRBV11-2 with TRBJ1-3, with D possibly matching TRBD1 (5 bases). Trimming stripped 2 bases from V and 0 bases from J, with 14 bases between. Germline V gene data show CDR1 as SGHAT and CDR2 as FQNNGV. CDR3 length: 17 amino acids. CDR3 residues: CASSLRAGRSSGNTIYF. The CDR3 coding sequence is TGTGCCAGCAGCTTAAGGGCGGGACGGAGCTCTGGAAACACCATATATTTT. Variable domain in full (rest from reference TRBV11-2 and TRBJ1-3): EAGVAQSPRYKIIEKRQSVAFWCNPISGHATLYWYQQILGQGPKLLIQFQNNGVVDDSQLPKDRFSAERLKGVDSTLKIQPAKLEDSAVYLCASSLRAGRSSGNTIYFGEGSWLTVV.

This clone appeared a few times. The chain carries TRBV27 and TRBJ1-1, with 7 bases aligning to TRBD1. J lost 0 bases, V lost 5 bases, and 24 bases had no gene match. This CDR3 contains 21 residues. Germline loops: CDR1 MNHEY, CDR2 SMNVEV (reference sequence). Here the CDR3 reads CASSPNAWVGGAQGMNTEAFF. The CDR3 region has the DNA TGTGCCAGCAGTCCCAACGCCTGGGTAGGTGGTGCACAGGGGATGAACACTGAAGCTTTCTTT.

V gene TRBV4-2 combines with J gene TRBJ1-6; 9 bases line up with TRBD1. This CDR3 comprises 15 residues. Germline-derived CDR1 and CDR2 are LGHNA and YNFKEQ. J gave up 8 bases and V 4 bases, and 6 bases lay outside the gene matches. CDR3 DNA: TGTGCCAGCAGCCCATCGACAGGGGGTCATTCACCCCTCCACTTT. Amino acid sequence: CASSPSTGGHSPLHF.

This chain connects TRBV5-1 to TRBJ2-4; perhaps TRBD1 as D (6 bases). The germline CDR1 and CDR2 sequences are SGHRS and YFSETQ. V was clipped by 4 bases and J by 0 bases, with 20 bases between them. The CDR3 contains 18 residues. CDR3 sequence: CASSAMTGSVAAKNIQYF. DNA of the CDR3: TGCGCCAGCAGCGCCATGACAGGTTCGGTAGCAGCCAAAAACATTCAGTACTTC.

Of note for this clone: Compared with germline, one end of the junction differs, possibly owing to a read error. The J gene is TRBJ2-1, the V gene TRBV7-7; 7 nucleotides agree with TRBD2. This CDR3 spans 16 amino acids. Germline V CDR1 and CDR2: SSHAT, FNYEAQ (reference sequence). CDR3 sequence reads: CASSLGRGSSYNEQFF. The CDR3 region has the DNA TGTGCTAGCAGCTTAGGGCGGGGGAGCTCCTACAATGAGCAGTTCTTC.

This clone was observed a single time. DNA of the CDR3: TGTGCCTGGAGTAACAGGGAAGGAAGGATAAGTTCACCCCTCCACTTT. Translated: CAWSNREGRISSPLHF. This chain connects TRBV30 to TRBJ1-6; tentatively, D is TRBD1 (6 bases). Germline V gives CDR1 GTSNPN, CDR2 SVGIG (reference sequence). Deletions cut 2 bases from V and 9 bases from J, with 20 bases between. The CDR3 sequence is 16 residues long.

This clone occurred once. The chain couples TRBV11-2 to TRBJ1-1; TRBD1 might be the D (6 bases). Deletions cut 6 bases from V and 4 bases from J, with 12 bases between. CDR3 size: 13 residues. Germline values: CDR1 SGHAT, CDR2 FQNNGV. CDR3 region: CASRQGGGTEAFF. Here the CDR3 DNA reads TGTGCCAGCAGGCAAGGGGGTGGCACTGAAGCTTTCTTT.

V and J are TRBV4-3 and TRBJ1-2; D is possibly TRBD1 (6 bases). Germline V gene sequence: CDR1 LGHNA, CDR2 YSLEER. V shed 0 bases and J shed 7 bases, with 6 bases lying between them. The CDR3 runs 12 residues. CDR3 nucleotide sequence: TGCGCCAGCAGCCAAGAAGGGGGTGGCTACACCTTC. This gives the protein CASSQEGGGYTF.

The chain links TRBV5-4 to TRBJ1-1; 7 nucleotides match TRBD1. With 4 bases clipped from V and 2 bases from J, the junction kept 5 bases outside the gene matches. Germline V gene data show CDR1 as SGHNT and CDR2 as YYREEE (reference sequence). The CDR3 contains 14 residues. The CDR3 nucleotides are TGTGCCAGCAGCCCGGACAGGACCAACACTGAAGCTTTCTTT. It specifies CASSPDRTNTEAFF.

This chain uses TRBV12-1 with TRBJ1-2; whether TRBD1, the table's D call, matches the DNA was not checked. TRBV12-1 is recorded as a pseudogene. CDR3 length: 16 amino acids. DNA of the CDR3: TGTGCCAGCAGCTCGGGAAACAGGGCCCTGGCCTATGGCTACACCTTC. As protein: CASSSGNRALAYGYTF.

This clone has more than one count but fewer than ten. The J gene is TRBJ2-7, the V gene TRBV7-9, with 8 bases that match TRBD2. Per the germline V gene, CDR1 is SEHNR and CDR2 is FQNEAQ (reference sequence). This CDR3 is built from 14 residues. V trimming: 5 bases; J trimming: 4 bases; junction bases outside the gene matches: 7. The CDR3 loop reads CASSAGGGVYEQYF. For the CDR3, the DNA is TGTGCCAGCAGCGCGGGAGGTGGGGTGTACGAGCAGTACTTC. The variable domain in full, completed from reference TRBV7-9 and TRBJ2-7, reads DTGVSQNPRHKITKRGQNVTFRCDPISEHNRLYWYRQTLGQGPEFLTYFQNEAQLEKSRLLSDRFSAERPKGSFSTLEIQRTEQGDSAMYLCASSAGGGVYEQYFGPGTRLTVT.

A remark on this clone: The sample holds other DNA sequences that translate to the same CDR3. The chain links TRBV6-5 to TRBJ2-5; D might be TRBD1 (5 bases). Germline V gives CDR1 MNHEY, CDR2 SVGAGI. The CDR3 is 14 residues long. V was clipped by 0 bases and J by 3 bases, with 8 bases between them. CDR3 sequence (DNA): TGTGCCAGCAGTTACTCGTACAGGAAAGAGACCCAGTACTTC. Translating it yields CASSYSYRKETQYF.

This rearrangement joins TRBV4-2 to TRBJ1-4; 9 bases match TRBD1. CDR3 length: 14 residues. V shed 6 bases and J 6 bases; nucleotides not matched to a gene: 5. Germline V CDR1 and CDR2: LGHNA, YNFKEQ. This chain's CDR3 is CASSDRGGHEKLFF. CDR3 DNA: TGTGCCAGCAGTGACAGGGGGGGGCATGAAAAACTGTTTTTT.

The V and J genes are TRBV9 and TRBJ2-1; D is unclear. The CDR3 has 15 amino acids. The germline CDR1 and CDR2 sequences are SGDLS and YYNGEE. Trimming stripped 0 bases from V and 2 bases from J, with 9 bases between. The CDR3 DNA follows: TGTGCCAGCAGCGTAGATCCAGTCACCTACAATGAGCAGTTCTTC. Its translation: CASSVDPVTYNEQFF. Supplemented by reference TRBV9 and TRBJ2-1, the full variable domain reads DSGVTQTPKHLITATGQRVTLRCSPRSGDLSVYWYQQSLDQGLQFLIQYYNGEERAKGNILERFSAQQFPDLHSELNLSSLELGDSALYFCASSVDPVTYNEQFFGPGTRLTVL.

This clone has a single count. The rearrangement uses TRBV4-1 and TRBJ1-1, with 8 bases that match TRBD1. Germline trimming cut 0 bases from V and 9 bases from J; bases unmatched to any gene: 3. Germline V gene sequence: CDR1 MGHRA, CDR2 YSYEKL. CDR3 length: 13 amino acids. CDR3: CASSQDDRGKAFF. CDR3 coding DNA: TGCGCCAGCAGCCAAGATGACAGGGGAAAAGCTTTCTTT.

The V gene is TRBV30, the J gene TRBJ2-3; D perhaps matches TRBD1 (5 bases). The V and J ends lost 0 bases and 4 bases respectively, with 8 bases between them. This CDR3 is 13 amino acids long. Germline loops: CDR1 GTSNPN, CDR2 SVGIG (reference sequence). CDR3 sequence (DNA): TGTGCCTGGAGTGTACGCAGGGCAGATACGCAGTATTTT. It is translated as CAWSVRRADTQYF.

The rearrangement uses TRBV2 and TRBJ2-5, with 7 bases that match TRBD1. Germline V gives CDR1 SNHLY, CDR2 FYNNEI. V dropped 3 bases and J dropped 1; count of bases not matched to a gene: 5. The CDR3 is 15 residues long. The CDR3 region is CASSEVRGFQETQYF. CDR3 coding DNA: TGTGCCAGCAGTGAGGTCAGGGGGTTCCAAGAGACCCAGTACTTC.

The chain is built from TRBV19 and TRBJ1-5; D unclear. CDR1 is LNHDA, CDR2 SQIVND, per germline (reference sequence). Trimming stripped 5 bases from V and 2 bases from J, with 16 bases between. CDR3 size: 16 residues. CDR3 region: CASSAEYAVGNQPQHF. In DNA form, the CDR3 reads TGTGCCAGTAGTGCCGAGTATGCGGTTGGCAATCAGCCCCAGCATTTT. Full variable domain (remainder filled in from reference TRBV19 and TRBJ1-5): DGGITQSPKYLFRKEGQNVTLSCEQNLNHDAMYWYRQDPGQGLRLIYYSQIVNDFQKGDIAEGYSVSREKKESFPLTVTSAQKNPTAFYLCASSAEYAVGNQPQHFGDGTRLSIL.

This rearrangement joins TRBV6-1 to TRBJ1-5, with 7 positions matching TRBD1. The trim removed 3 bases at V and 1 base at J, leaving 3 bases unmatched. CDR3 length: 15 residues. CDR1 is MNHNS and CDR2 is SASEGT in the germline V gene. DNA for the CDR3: TGTGCCAGCAGTGATCAGGACAGGAGCAATCAGCCCCAGCATTTT. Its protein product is CASSDQDRSNQPQHF.

The CDR3 is CASSLAAGTGYGYTF. CDR3 in DNA: TGTGCCAGCAGCTTAGCGGCCGGGACAGGGTATGGCTACACCTTC. V and J are TRBV7-2 and TRBJ1-2; 9 bases fit TRBD1. Germline assignment: CDR1 SGHTA and CDR2 FQGNSA. The V gene end was trimmed by 0 bases and the J gene end by 5 bases; junction bases not matched to a gene: 4. CDR3 size: 15 residues.

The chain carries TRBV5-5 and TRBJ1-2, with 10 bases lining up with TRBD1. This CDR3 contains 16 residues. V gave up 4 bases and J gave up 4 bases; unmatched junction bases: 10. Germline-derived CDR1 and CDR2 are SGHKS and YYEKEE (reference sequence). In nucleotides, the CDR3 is TGTGCCAGCAGCCGCGCTGGGACAGGGGTAGCCTATGGCTACACCTTC. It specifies CASSRAGTGVAYGYTF.

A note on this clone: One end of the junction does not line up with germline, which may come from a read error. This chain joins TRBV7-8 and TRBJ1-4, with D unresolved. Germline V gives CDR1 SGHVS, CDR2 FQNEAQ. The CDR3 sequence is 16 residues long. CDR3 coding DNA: TGTGCCAGCAGCTTAGCCCCAGGAGAAACTAGTGAAAAACTGTTTTTT. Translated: CASSLAPGETSEKLFF.

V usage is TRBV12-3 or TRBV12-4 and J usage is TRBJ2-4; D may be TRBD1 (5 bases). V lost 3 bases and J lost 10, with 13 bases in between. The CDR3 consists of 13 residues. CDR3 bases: TGTGCCAGCAGTTTTTGGGGCGCGAAGATTCAGTACTTC. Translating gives CASSFWGAKIQYF.

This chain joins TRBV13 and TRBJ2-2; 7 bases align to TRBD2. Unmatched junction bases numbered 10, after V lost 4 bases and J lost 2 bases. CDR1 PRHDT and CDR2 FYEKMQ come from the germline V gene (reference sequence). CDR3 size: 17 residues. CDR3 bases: TGTGCCAGCAGCTCCCGGGGAGCGGGGATCAACACCGGGGAGCTGTTTTTT. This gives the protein CASSSRGAGINTGELFF. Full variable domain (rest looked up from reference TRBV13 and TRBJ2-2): AAGVIQSPRHLIKEKRETATLKCYPIPRHDTVYWYQQGPGQDPQFLISFYEKMQSDKGSIPDRFSAQQFSDYHSELNMSSLELGDSALYFCASSSRGAGINTGELFFGEGSRLTVL.

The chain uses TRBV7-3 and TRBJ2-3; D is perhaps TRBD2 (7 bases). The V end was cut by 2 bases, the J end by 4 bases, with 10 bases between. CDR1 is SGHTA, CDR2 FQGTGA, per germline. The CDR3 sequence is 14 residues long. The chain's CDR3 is CASSLYGGPDTQYF. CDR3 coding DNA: TGTGCCAGCAGCTTATACGGGGGGCCAGATACGCAGTATTTT.